This T cell receptor beta chain appears in the sequencing data of a study of T cells in Graves' hyperthyroidism and ophthalmopathy. The investigators amplified TCR beta CDR3 regions from RNA transcripts. Carried out on the TCR CDR3, a first-round RT-PCR used the HTBI primer set. TCRdb analysed the multiplex PCR reads with MiXCR anew, one entry per CDR3 protein. The data hold around 620,000 distinct CDR3 sequences, with 14% observed a single time. Points from the study as a whole: Model output signaled ophthalmopathy a median approximately 6.2 months ahead of onset.

The germline V and J ends were trimmed by 8 bases and 0 bases, with 15 bases remaining between them. The CDR3 runs 15 residues. The sample holds many counts of this clonotype. Antigen specificity is unknown. The sequenced sample consisted of blood. This sequence originates from a woman aged 18-29 years with Graves' ophthalmopathy. The V call is TRBV12-3 or TRBV12-4, the J call TRBJ2-3; D unclear. CDR3 sequence: CASSPRLVSTDTQYF. The CDR3 bases are TGTGCCAGCTCTCCCCGACTGGTGAGCACAGATACGCAGTATTTT.